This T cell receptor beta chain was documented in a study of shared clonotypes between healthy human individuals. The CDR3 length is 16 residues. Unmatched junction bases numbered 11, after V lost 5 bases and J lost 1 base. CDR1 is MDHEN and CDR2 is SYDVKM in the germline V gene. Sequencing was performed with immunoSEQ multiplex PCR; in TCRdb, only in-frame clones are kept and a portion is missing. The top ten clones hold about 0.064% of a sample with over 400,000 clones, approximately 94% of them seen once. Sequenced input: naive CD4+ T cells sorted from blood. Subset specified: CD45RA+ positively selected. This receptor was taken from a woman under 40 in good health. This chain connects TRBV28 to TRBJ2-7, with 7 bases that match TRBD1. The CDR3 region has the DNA TGTGCCAGCAGTACCGGGACAGCGAAATCATCCTACGAGCAGTACTTC. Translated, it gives CASSTGTAKSSYEQYF.